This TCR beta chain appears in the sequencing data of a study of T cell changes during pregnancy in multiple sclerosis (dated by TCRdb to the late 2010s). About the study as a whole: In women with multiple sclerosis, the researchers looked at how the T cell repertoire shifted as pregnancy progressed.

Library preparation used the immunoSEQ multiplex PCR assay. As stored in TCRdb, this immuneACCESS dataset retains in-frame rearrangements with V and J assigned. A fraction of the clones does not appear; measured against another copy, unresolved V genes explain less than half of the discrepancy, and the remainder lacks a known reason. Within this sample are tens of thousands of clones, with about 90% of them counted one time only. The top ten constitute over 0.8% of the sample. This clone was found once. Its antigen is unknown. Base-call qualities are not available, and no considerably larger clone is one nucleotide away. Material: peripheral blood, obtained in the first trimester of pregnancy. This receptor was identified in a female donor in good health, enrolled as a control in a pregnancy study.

Here the CDR3 is given as CASSFAGTGSDGYTF. The nucleotide sequence reads TGTGCCAGCAGTTTCGCCGGGACAGGGTCTGATGGCTACACCTTC. The chain employs TRBV28 and TRBJ1-2; 9 of the junction bases match TRBD1. In the germline V gene, CDR1 corresponds to MDHEN and CDR2 to SYDVKM. The CDR3 goes from the cysteine to the phenylalanine over 15 residues. Here the CDR3 DNA is all that survives: 45 bases in frame from base 1. Trimming accounts for 3 bases at V and 6 bases at J, while the number of junction bases matched to no gene is 8.